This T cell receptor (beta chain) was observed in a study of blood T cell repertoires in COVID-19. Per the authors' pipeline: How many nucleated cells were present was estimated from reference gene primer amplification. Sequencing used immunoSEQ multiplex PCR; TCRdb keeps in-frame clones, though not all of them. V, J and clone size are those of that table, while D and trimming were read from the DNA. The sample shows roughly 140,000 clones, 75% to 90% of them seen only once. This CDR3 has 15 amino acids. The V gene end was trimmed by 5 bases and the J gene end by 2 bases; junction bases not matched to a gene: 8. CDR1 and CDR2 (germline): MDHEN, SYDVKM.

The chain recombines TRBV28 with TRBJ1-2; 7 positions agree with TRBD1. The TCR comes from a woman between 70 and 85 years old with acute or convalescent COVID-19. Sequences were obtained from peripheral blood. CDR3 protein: CASSGTGTANYGYTF. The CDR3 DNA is TGTGCCAGCAGTGGAACCGGGACAGCCAACTATGGCTACACCTTC.